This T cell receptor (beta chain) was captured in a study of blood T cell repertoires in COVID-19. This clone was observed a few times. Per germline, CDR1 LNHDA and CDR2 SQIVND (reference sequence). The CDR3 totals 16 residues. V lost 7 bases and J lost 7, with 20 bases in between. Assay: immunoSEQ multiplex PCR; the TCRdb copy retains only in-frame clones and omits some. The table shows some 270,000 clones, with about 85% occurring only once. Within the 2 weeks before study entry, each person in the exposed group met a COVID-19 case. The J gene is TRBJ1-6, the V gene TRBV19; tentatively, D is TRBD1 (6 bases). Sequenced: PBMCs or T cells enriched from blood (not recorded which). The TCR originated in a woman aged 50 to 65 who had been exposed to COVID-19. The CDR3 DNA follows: TGTGCCAGTACCCCAGGGGCGGGTACTTACAATTCACCCCTCCACTTT. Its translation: CASTPGAGTYNSPLHF.